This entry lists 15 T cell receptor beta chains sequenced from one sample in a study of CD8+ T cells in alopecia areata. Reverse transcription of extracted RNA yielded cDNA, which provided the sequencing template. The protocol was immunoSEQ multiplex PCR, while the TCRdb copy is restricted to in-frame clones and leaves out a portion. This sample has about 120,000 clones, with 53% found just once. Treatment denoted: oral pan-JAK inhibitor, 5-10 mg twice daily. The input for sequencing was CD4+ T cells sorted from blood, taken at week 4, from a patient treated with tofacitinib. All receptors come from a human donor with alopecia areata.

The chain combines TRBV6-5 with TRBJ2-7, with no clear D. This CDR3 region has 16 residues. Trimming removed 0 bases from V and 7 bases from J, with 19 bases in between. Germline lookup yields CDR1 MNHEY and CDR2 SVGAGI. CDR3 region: CASSYSLAEPTLEQYF. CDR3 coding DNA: TGTGCCAGCAGTTACTCGTTGGCAGAACCTACATTGGAGCAGTACTTC.

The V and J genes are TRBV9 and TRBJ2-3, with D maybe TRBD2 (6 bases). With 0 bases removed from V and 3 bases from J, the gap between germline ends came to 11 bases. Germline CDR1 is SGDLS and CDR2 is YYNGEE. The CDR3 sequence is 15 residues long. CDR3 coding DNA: TGTGCCAGCAGCGTAGTCCCGGGAGCTACAGATACGCAGTATTTT. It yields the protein CASSVVPGATDTQYF. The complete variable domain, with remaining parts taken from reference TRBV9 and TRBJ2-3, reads DSGVTQTPKHLITATGQRVTLRCSPRSGDLSVYWYQQSLDQGLQFLIQYYNGEERAKGNILERFSAQQFPDLHSELNLSSLELGDSALYFCASSVVPGATDTQYFGPGTRLTVL.

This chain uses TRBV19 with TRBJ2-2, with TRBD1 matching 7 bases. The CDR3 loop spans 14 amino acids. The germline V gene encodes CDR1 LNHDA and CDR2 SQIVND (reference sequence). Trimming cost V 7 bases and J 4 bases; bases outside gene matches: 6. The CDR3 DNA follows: TGTGCCAGTAAAGAGGGGGCGGCCACCGGGGAGCTGTTTTTT. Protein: CASKEGAATGELFF. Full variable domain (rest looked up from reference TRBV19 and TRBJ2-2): DGGITQSPKYLFRKEGQNVTLSCEQNLNHDAMYWYRQDPGQGLRLIYYSQIVNDFQKGDIAEGYSVSREKKESFPLTVTSAQKNPTAFYLCASKEGAATGELFFGEGSRLTVL.

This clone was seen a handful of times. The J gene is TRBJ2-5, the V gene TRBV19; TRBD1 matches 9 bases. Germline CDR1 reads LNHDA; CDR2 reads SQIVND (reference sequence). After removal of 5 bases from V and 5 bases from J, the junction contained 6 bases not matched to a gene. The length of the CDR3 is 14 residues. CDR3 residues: CASSVTGGDETQYF. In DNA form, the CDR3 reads TGTGCCAGTAGTGTCACAGGGGGCGACGAGACCCAGTACTTC.

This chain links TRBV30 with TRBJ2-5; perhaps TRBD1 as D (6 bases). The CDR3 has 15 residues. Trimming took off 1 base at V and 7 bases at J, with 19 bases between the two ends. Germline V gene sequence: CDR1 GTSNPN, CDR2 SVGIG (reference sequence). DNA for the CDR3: TGTGCCTGGAGTGGGGACACTCGAGAATTAGGGACCCAGTACTTC. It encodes CAWSGDTRELGTQYF.

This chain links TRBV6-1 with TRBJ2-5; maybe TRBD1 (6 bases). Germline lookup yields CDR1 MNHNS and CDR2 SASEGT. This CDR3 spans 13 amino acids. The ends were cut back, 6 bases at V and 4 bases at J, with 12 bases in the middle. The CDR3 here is CASRLGAAETQYF. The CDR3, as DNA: TGTGCCAGCAGACTGGGGGCGGCAGAGACCCAGTACTTC.

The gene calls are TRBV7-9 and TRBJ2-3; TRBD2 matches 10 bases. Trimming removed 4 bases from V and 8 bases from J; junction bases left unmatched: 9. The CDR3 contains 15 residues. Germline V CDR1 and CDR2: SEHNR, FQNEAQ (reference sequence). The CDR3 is CASSSMASGRSTQYF. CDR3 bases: TGTGCCAGCAGCTCAATGGCTAGCGGGAGAAGTACGCAGTATTTT.

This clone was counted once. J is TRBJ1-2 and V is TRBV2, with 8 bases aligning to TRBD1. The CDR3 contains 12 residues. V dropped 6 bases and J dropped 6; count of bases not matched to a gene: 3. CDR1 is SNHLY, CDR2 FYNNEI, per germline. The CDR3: CASSPTGDGYTF. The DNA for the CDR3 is TGTGCCAGCAGCCCGACAGGGGATGGCTACACCTTC.

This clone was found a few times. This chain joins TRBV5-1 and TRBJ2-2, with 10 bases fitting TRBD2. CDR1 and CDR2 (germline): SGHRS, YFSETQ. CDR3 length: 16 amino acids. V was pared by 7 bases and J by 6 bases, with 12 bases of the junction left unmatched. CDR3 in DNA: TGCGCCAGCTTCCCCCAAGCGGGAGGGCCCGCCGGGGAGCTGTTTTTT. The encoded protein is CASFPQAGGPAGELFF.

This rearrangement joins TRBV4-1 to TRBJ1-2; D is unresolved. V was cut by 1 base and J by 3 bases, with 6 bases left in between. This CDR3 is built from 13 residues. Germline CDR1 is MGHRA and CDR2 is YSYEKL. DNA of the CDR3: TGCGCCAGCAGCCAAGTCTCGGACTATGGCTACACCTTC. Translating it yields CASSQVSDYGYTF.

The CDR3 DNA reads TGCAGCGTACACGGACAGGGGGGAACTGAAGCTTTCTTT. Translated, it gives CSVHGQGGTEAFF. The chain joins TRBV29-1 to TRBJ1-1; 10 bases agree with TRBD1. V trimming: 6 bases; J trimming: 5 bases; junction bases outside the gene matches: 6. CDR3 length: 13 residues. Germline loops: CDR1 SQVTM, CDR2 ANQGSEA.

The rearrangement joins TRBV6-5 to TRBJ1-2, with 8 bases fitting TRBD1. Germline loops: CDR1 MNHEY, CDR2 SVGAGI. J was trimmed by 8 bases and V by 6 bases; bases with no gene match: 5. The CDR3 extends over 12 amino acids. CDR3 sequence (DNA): TGTGCCAGCAGCGGACAGGGAAGGGGCTACACCTTC. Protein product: CASSGQGRGYTF.

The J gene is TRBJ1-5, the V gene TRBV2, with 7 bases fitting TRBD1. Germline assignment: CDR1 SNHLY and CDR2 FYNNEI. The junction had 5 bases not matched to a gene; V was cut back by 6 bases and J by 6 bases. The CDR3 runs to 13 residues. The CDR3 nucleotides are TGTGCCAGCAGCCTACAGGGGCTTCAGCCCCAGCATTTT. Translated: CASSLQGLQPQHF.

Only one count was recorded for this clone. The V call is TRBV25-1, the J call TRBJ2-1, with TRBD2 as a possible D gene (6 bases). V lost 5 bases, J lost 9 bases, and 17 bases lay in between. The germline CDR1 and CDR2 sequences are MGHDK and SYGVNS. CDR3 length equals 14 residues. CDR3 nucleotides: TGTGCCAGCAGTCCCAGGCTAGCGACTGGTGAGCAGTTCTTC. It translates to CASSPRLATGEQFF. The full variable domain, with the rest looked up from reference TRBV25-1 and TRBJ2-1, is EADIYQTPRYLVIGTGKKITLECSQTMGHDKMYWYQQDPGMELHLIHYSYGVNSTEKGDLSSESTVSRIRTEHFPLTLESARPSHTSQYLCASSPRLATGEQFFGPGTRLTVL.

CDR3 DNA: TGCGCCAGCCGGAGGACAGGAGGGGGCACCATGAGCTCTGGAAACACCATATATTTT. This encodes CASRRTGGGTMSSGNTIYF. The chain uses TRBV5-1 and TRBJ1-3; TRBD1 aligns across 7 bases. The trim removed 7 bases at V and 0 bases at J, leaving 19 bases unmatched. This CDR3 has 19 residues. Germline V gives CDR1 SGHRS, CDR2 YFSETQ. The variable domain in full, with the rest retrieved from reference TRBV5-1 and TRBJ1-3, is KAGVTQTPRYLIKTRGQQVTLSCSPISGHRSVSWYQQTPGQGLQFLFEYFSETQRNKGNFPGRFSGRQFSNSRSEMNVSTLELGDSALYLCASRRTGGGTMSSGNTIYFGEGSWLTVV.